A single sample is the source of the 6 T cell receptor beta chains below, sequenced in a study of T-cell memory formation after mild COVID-19. TCRdb re-analysed the 5' RACE reads in MiXCR, keeping a single row per CDR3 protein. The sample shows about 450,000 distinct CDR3 sequences, more than 20% of them seen only once. The source material was PBMCs or a T cell subset sorted from them (not recorded which). The receptor set was obtained from an adult woman who had mild COVID-19 (a few samples of this study predate the infection). Cell type and time point are not known.

J is TRBJ1-2 and V is TRBV10-3; 7 bases match TRBD1. Germline V gene sequence: CDR1 ENHRY, CDR2 SYGVKD. The J segment lost 7 bases and the V segment lost 8 bases, leaving 13 bases of the junction unmatched. The CDR3 runs to 14 residues. The CDR3 DNA reads TGTGCCATCCCCTCCGCCAGGGGGTCGACTGGCTACACCTTC. Translated, it gives CAIPSARGSTGYTF.

The rearrangement joins TRBV5-6 to TRBJ2-3; D is perhaps TRBD2 (6 bases). Germline-derived CDR1 and CDR2 are SGHDT and YYEEEE. Deletions cut 4 bases from V and 0 bases from J, with 15 bases between. The CDR3 consists of 16 residues. The CDR3 protein is CASSAGYGTSTDTQYF. The CDR3 region has the DNA TGTGCCAGCAGCGCGGGGTACGGAACTAGCACAGATACGCAGTATTTT. Variable domain in full (rest from reference TRBV5-6 and TRBJ2-3): DAGVTQSPTHLIKTRGQQVTLRCSPKSGHDTVSWYQQALGQGPQFIFQYYEEEERQRGNFPDRFSGHQFPNYSSELNVNALLLGDSALYLCASSAGYGTSTDTQYFGPGTRLTVL.

The V call is TRBV7-9, the J call TRBJ2-1, with 8 nucleotides matching TRBD2. The CDR3 is 15 amino acids. Germline lookup yields CDR1 SEHNR and CDR2 FQNEAQ (reference sequence). J lost 6 bases, V lost 5 bases, and 9 bases had no gene match. The CDR3 DNA sequence: TGTGCCAGCAGCCCCGGGAGGGCCCCCCTCAATGAGCAGTTCTTC. Translating gives CASSPGRAPLNEQFF.

The gene calls are TRBV15 and TRBJ1-2; possible D gene TRBD1, 6 bases. The germline gives CDR1 LNHNV, CDR2 YYDKDF (reference sequence). The CDR3 consists of 18 residues. With 1 base removed from V and 1 base from J, the gap between germline ends came to 19 bases. The chain's CDR3 is CATSRGRNGGGRNYGYTF. The CDR3 nucleotides are TGTGCCACCAGCAGAGGTCGAAACGGAGGGGGACGTAACTATGGCTACACCTTC. Supplemented by reference TRBV15 and TRBJ1-2, the full variable domain reads DAMVIQNPRYQVTQFGKPVTLSCSQTLNHNVMYWYQQKSSQAPKLLFHYYDKDFNNEADTPDNFQSRRPNTSFCFLDIRSPGLGDTAMYLCATSRGRNGGGRNYGYTFGSGTRLTVV.

The rearrangement joins TRBV20-1 to TRBJ1-2; D possibly corresponds to TRBD1 (5 bases). Germline V gene lookup returns CDR1 DFQATT and CDR2 SNEGSKA (reference sequence). Trimming removed 5 bases from V and 8 bases from J, with 21 bases in between. This CDR3 is built from 14 residues. CDR3: CSAWGLRASSGYTF. The CDR3 nucleotides read TGCAGTGCTTGGGGCCTACGGGCTTCATCCGGCTACACCTTC.

The chain couples TRBV12-5 to TRBJ1-2; the D gene is possibly TRBD1 (5 bases). The CDR3 spans 15 residues. The germline V gene encodes CDR1 LGHNT and CDR2 FRNRAP. The V end was cut by 7 bases, the J end by 0 bases, with 15 bases between. CDR3 residues: CASVGLGPTNYGYTF. The CDR3 nucleotides read TGTGCTAGTGTGGGGCTCGGACCCACTAACTATGGCTACACCTTC.